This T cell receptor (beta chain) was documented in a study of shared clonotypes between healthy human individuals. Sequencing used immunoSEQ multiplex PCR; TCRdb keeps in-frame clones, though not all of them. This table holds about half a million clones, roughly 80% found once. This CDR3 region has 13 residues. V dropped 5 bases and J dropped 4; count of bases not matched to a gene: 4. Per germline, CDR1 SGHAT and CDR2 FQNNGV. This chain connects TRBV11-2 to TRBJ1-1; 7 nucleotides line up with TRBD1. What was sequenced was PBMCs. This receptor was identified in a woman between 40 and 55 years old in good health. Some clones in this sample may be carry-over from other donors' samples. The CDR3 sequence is CASSVWDSTEAFF. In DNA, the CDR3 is TGTGCCAGCAGCGTATGGGACAGCACTGAAGCTTTCTTT.